This T cell receptor beta chain was recovered during a study of human T cells and chemical hapten exposure. Study at large: The upper back received 0.01% DPC by patch testing, with results read at 6 days.

The CDR3 contains 12 residues. V lost 3 bases and J lost 7, with 10 bases in between. Germline V gene data show CDR1 as DFQATT and CDR2 as SNEGSKA (reference sequence). The time point denotes: patch test 1, 2 weeks after DPC sensitization. Described treatment: therapeutic diphenylcyclopropenone sensitization with weekly scalp DPC. Patients had alopecia, were aged 18 to 70, and were not pregnant. TCRdb independently ran MiXCR on the RACE reads; one entry per CDR3 protein. The table includes some 180,000 distinct CDR3 sequences, around 20% detected once. V is TRBV20-1 and J is TRBJ1-5; D is perhaps TRBD1 (5 bases). The source material was whole blood, sampled in connection with sensitization to the hapten diphenylcyclopropenone (DPC). The TCR originated in a woman aged 45-65 years with alopecia areata. Some clones in this sample may be carry-over from other donors' samples. CDR3: CSARGEGQPQHF. The DNA of the CDR3 is TGCAGTGCTAGGGGGGAAGGGCAGCCCCAGCATTTT.